Listed below are T cell receptor beta chains from one sample, sequenced in a study of blood T cell repertoires in COVID-19. The table came from immunoSEQ multiplex PCR; TCRdb's copy has only in-frame clones and leaves some out. The data hold 200,000 to 250,000 clones, with 75% to 90% observed a single time. The sequenced material came from peripheral blood. The receptors derive from a human donor in a cohort sampled during active COVID-19. The CDR3 runs from the conserved cysteine through the conserved F or W. A D gene is named only where the DNA matches it firmly. Size tells how often a clone was seen (once, few, many) or the class of an expanded clone, and some rows leave it out.

D gene,J gene,clone size,V gene,CDR3 length,CDR3 DNA,CDR3 protein
NA,TRBJ2-2,NA,TRBV4-2,15,TGTGCCAGCAGCCAAGAGAGCGGGAACACCGGGGAGCTGTTTTTT,CASSQESGNTGELFF
NA,TRBJ2-1,NA,TRBV7-2,17,TGTGCCAGCAGCTTCGGCCTCAGGGGGGCCCTTTACAATGAGCAGTTCTTC,CASSFGLRGALYNEQFF
NA,TRBJ2-2,NA,TRBV4-3,14,TGCGCCAGCAGTAGGGAGGAAATCACCAGGGAGCTGTTTTTT,CASSREEITRELFF
NA,TRBJ2-7,NA,TRBV11-3,15,TGTGCCAGCAGCTTATTACGGAGGAGCTCCTACGAGCAGTACTTC,CASSLLRRSSYEQYF
NA,TRBJ1-5,NA,TRBV27,13,TGTGCCAGCAGTTTCGACAGGATTCAGCCCCAGCATTTT,CASSFDRIQPQHF
NA,TRBJ2-1,NA,TRBV15,16,TGTGCCACCAGCAGAGTAGGTCGGACTCCCTACAATGAGCAGTTCTTC,CATSRVGRTPYNEQFF
NA,TRBJ2-5,NA,TRBV5-4,14,TGTGCCAGCAGCTCCCAGGGGCAGCAAGAGACCCAGTACTTC,CASSSQGQQETQYF
NA,TRBJ2-6,few,TRBV11-3,13,TGTGCCAGCAGCCGGAGGACCGGTGACGTCCTGACTTTC,CASSRRTGDVLTF
NA,TRBJ1-6,NA,TRBV4-3,17,TGCGCCAGCAGCCAAGATCAAACAGGGAGAGATAATTCACCCCTCCACTTT,CASSQDQTGRDNSPLHF
NA,TRBJ2-3,NA,TRBV29-1,15,TGCAGCGTTGAACGGGGGGCAGGCAGCACAGATACGCAGTATTTT,CSVERGAGSTDTQYF
NA,TRBJ1-5,NA,TRBV7-2,17,TGTGCCAGCAGCTCTGGACACCTCCTATTAGGGAATCAGCCCCAGCATTTT,CASSSGHLLLGNQPQHF